These T cell receptor beta chains were read from a single sample in a study of blood T cell repertoires in COVID-19. TCRdb's table, derived via immunoSEQ multiplex PCR, lists solely in-frame clones and lacks some. Among around 100,000 clones listed, approximately 85% were seen once. The source material was peripheral blood. These receptors were obtained from a woman in her sixties or seventies with COVID-19, enrolled during active disease. The CDR3 runs from the conserved cysteine through the conserved F or W. The D gene is left open where the match is weak. Not all rows give a size; the values are once, few, many and, for expanded clones, a class.

v_gene,abundance,j_gene,d_gene,CDR3aa,CDR3nt
TRBV19,NA,TRBJ1-2,NA,CASSTPPSHASYGYTF,TGTGCCAGTAGTACCCCACCCTCACACGCCTCCTATGGCTACACCTTC
TRBV2,once,TRBJ2-1,TRBD2,CASSELAGVDNEQFF,TGTGCCAGCAGTGAACTAGCGGGGGTCGACAATGAGCAGTTCTTC
TRBV19,NA,TRBJ1-2,NA,CASSIGYREYNYGYTF,TGTGCCAGTAGTATAGGCTACAGGGAATACAACTATGGCTACACCTTC
TRBV2,NA,TRBJ1-5,NA,CASSPGGSQPQHF,TGTGCCAGCAGTCCCGGGGGGAGTCAGCCCCAGCATTTT
TRBV6-4,NA,TRBJ1-1,TRBD1,CASSAGTGWGNTEAFF,TGTGCCAGCAGTGCAGGGACAGGGTGGGGAAACACTGAAGCTTTCTTT
TRBV2,NA,TRBJ2-1,TRBD2,CASSVERESSYNEQFF,TGTGCCAGCAGTGTCGAGCGGGAGAGCTCCTACAATGAGCAGTTCTTC
TRBV29-1,few,TRBJ2-1,TRBD2,CSVGLAGGPDEQFF,TGCAGCGTGGGTCTAGCGGGGGGGCCGGATGAGCAGTTCTTC
TRBV3-1/TRBV3-2,NA,TRBJ1-3,NA,CASSQDTSGNTIYF,TGTGCCAGCAGCCAAGATACTTCTGGAAACACCATATATTTT
TRBV6-5,once,TRBJ1-1,TRBD1,CASSYTGTGGGTEAFF,TGTGCCAGCAGTTACACCGGGACAGGGGGAGGCACTGAAGCTTTCTTT
TRBV25-1,NA,TRBJ2-1,TRBD1,CASSEGQGLHEQFF,TGTGCCAGCAGTGAGGGACAGGGGTTACATGAGCAGTTCTTC
TRBV4-3,NA,TRBJ1-6,NA,CASRTSADSPLHF,TGCGCCAGCAGGACTTCGGCGGATTCACCCCTCCACTTT
TRBV10-1,NA,TRBJ2-2,NA,CASSENWQAGELFF,TGCGCCAGCAGTGAAAATTGGCAGGCCGGGGAGCTGTTTTTT
TRBV6-1,NA,TRBJ2-7,NA,CASSEIVTLGGPSVEQYF,TGTGCCAGCAGTGAAATAGTAACACTAGGCGGGCCGAGTGTCGAGCAGTACTTC
TRBV11-2,once,TRBJ2-7,NA,CASSLDGGSDEQYF,TGTGCCAGCAGCTTAGATGGCGGCAGCGACGAGCAGTACTTC
TRBV7-3,NA,TRBJ2-7,TRBD1,CASSSQGNEQYF,TGTGCCAGCAGCTCACAGGGGAACGAGCAGTACTTC
TRBV6-1,NA,TRBJ1-1,NA,CASSEFGQNLNTEAFF,TGTGCCAGCAGTGAGTTCGGACAGAACCTGAACACTGAAGCTTTCTTT
TRBV11-2,NA,TRBJ1-4,TRBD1,CASSFIQGFWYEKLFF,TGTGCCAGCAGCTTTATACAGGGGTTCTGGTATGAAAAACTGTTTTTT
TRBV3-1/TRBV3-2,NA,TRBJ2-1,NA,CASSQGGLSYNEQFF,TGTGCCAGCAGCCAAGGGGGGCTCTCCTACAATGAGCAGTTCTTC
TRBV18,NA,TRBJ2-7,TRBD1,CASSPNHLGTGSYEQYF,TGTGCCAGCTCGCCTAACCACCTAGGGACAGGGAGTTACGAGCAGTACTTC
TRBV19,NA,TRBJ2-2,TRBD1,CASSGTGTGELFF,TGTGCCAGCTCGGGGACAGGGACCGGGGAGCTGTTTTTT
TRBV9,NA,TRBJ1-1,NA,CASSVAIGGTEAFF,TGTGCCAGCAGCGTAGCTATCGGGGGGACTGAAGCTTTCTTT
TRBV2,NA,TRBJ1-1,TRBD1,CASGRGQGRFEAFF,TGTGCCAGCGGGCGAGGACAGGGGAGATTTGAAGCTTTCTTT
TRBV6-5,NA,TRBJ2-5,TRBD2,CASSYSTSGGETQYF,TGTGCCAGCAGTTACAGCACTAGCGGGGGTGAGACCCAGTACTTC
TRBV30,once,TRBJ1-4,NA,CAWSPKWGVEEKLFF,TGTGCCTGGAGTCCCAAATGGGGAGTTGAGGAAAAACTGTTTTTT
TRBV5-4,NA,TRBJ2-1,NA,CASSLNGGAYNEQFF,TGTGCCAGCAGCTTGAACGGGGGAGCCTACAATGAGCAGTTCTTC
TRBV30,NA,TRBJ2-1,NA,CAWRSRTAYNEQFF,TGTGCCTGGAGAAGTAGAACAGCCTACAATGAGCAGTTCTTC